These T cell receptor beta chains were read from a single sample in a study of T cell changes during pregnancy in multiple sclerosis. Clones were sequenced by immunoSEQ multiplex PCR, and TCRdb holds only the in-frame ones, with some missing. Of around 84,000 clones listed, 90% to 95% are singletons. The specimen was peripheral blood, collected in the second trimester of pregnancy. These receptor sequences come from a female donor in good health, enrolled as a control in a pregnancy study. CDR3s include the opening cysteine and the closing phenylalanine or tryptophan. A D gene is named only where the DNA matches it firmly. Not all rows give a size; the values are once, few, many and, for expanded clones, a class.

D gene	clone size	V gene	J gene	CDR3 protein	CDR3 DNA
TRBD2	once	TRBV5-1	TRBJ2-1	CASSPLAEVYNEQFF	TGCGCCAGCAGCCCACTAGCGGAAGTCTACAATGAGCAGTTCTTC
NA	few	TRBV11-3	TRBJ2-1	CASSLSGLNNEQFF	TGTGCCAGCAGCCTCTCAGGGCTGAACAATGAGCAGTTCTTC
NA	NA	TRBV19	TRBJ2-1	CASSIALYNEQFF	TGTGCCAGTAGTATAGCCCTTTACAATGAGCAGTTCTTC
NA	NA	TRBV19	TRBJ2-7	CASSMGLAYEQYF	TGTGCCAGTAGTATGGGGCTAGCGTACGAGCAGTACTTC
TRBD2	NA	TRBV7-9	TRBJ2-5	CASSFIFGRFETQYF	TGTGCCAGCAGTTTCATTTTCGGGAGGTTTGAGACCCAGTACTTC
NA	once	TRBV6-5	TRBJ1-5	CASRPGISNQPQHF	TGTGCCAGCCGGCCCGGGATTAGCAATCAGCCCCAGCATTTT
NA	NA	TRBV5-1	TRBJ2-7	CASSWRVGLYEQYF	TGCGCCAGCAGCTGGCGGGTAGGACTCTACGAGCAGTACTTC
NA	NA	TRBV7-6	TRBJ2-3	CASSPTLAGSTDTQYF	TGTGCCAGCAGCCCGACTCTGGCCGGGAGCACAGATACGCAGTATTTT
NA	NA	TRBV29-1	TRBJ1-2	CSLGDKNYGYTF	TGCAGCCTTGGGGACAAGAACTATGGCTACACCTTC
NA	NA	TRBV4-2	TRBJ2-6	CASSQAAELLGANVLTF	TGTGCCAGCAGCCAAGCCGCGGAGTTGTTGGGGGCCAACGTCCTGACTTTC
NA	NA	TRBV28	TRBJ2-7	CASSLGDKEYEQYF	TGTGCCAGCTCTTTGGGGGACAAGGAGTACGAGCAGTACTTC
NA	NA	TRBV5-1	TRBJ2-5	CASTSQGGRETQYF	TGCGCCAGCACCTCACAGGGAGGGAGAGAGACCCAGTACTTC
NA	NA	TRBV4-2	TRBJ1-1	CASSQGTGTNTEAFF	TGTGCCAGCAGCCAGGGTACAGGAACGAACACTGAAGCTTTCTTT
NA	once	TRBV6-6	TRBJ2-3	CASSPSGDTQYF	TGTGCCAGCAGCCCGTCCGGAGATACGCAGTATTTT
TRBD1	NA	TRBV19	TRBJ2-7	CARLTQAGGDDYEQYF	TGTGCCAGACTCACCCAGGCAGGGGGCGACGACTACGAGCAGTACTTC
NA	NA	TRBV5-1	TRBJ2-1	CASSLTPTRGDEQFF	TGCGCCAGCAGCCTCACACCTACCAGGGGCGATGAGCAGTTCTTC
TRBD2	once	TRBV6-5	TRBJ2-1	CASRASGTPYNEQFF	TGTGCCAGCAGAGCTAGCGGGACCCCCTACAATGAGCAGTTCTTC
NA	NA	TRBV5-4	TRBJ2-3	CASCSSQGTDTQYF	TGTGCCAGCTGCTCTTCTCAGGGCACAGATACGCAGTATTTT
TRBD1	NA	TRBV30	TRBJ1-2	CAWSPPGGTGGWDGYTF	TGTGCCTGGAGCCCTCCAGGTGGGACAGGGGGCTGGGATGGCTACACCTTC
TRBD1	NA	TRBV14	TRBJ2-1	CASSQGPPTGDFGNEQFF	TGTGCCAGCAGCCAAGGCCCACCGACAGGGGATTTCGGGAATGAGCAGTTCTTC
NA	NA	TRBV28	TRBJ1-5	CASSPDTNESNQPQHF	TGTGCCAGCAGTCCGGACACGAACGAAAGCAATCAGCCCCAGCATTTT
NA	few	TRBV6-1	TRBJ2-1	CASSRGGRGYNEQFF	TGTGCCAGCAGCAGGGGCGGGAGAGGCTACAATGAGCAGTTCTTC
TRBD2	NA	TRBV28	TRBJ2-1	CASPPPGGAFNEQFF	TGTGCCAGTCCCCCCCCCGGGGGGGCCTTCAATGAGCAGTTCTTC
NA	NA	TRBV25-1	TRBJ1-5	CASSESGPAGNQPQHF	TGTGCCAGCAGTGAATCGGGCCCGGCGGGGAATCAGCCCCAGCATTTT
TRBD1	NA	TRBV7-9	TRBJ2-5	CASSSRMTTQGAPGETQYF	TGTGCCAGCAGCTCTCGAATGACAACACAGGGGGCGCCGGGGGAGACCCAGTACTTC
NA	NA	TRBV6-1	TRBJ2-7	CASSEGTGEPSYEQYF	TGTGCCAGCAGTGAAGGTACGGGTGAACCCTCCTACGAGCAGTACTTC
TRBD2	NA	TRBV28	TRBJ2-7	CASSLTSGFAYEQYF	TGTGCCAGCAGCTTGACTAGCGGGTTCGCCTACGAGCAGTACTTC
NA	NA	TRBV25-1	TRBJ2-7	CASSEGGSKYEQYF	TGTGCCAGCAGTGAAGGTGGTAGCAAGTACGAGCAGTACTTC
NA	NA	TRBV6-6	TRBJ1-1	CASSRTSEAFF	TGTGCCAGCAGCCGTACGAGTGAAGCTTTCTTT
TRBD1	NA	TRBV19	TRBJ1-5	CASSIDQTGNGQPQHF	TGTGCCAGTAGTATTGACCAGACAGGGAATGGTCAGCCCCAGCATTTT
NA	NA	TRBV14	TRBJ2-1	CASSPQRTEQFF	TGTGCCAGCAGCCCACAACGGACAGAGCAGTTCTTC
NA	NA	TRBV5-1	TRBJ2-1	CASSLTGHTNEQFF	TGCGCCAGCAGCTTAACAGGACACACCAATGAGCAGTTCTTC
NA	NA	TRBV30	TRBJ1-1	CAGSGTAIFTEAFF	TGTGCCGGAAGCGGGACGGCAATATTCACTGAAGCTTTCTTT
NA	NA	TRBV6-5	TRBJ2-2	CASKFREPNTGELFF	TGTGCCAGCAAGTTTCGGGAACCAAACACCGGGGAGCTGTTTTTT
TRBD2	NA	TRBV6-5	TRBJ2-7	CASSYGLAGEQYF	TGTGCCAGCAGCTACGGACTAGCAGGAGAGCAGTACTTC
NA	NA	TRBV2	TRBJ2-7	CASSELDRSSYEQYF	TGTGCCAGCAGTGAACTCGACAGGAGCTCCTACGAGCAGTACTTC
NA	NA	TRBV30	TRBJ1-3	CAWSPGNSGNTIYF	TGTGCCTGGTCTCCAGGGAACTCTGGAAACACCATATATTTT
NA	NA	TRBV10-1	TRBJ2-5	CASRGGHQETQYF	TGCGCCAGCAGGGGGGGACACCAAGAGACCCAGTACTTC
TRBD2	NA	TRBV7-9	TRBJ2-1	CASSPLGLAGGNEQFF	TGTGCCAGCAGCCCGCTGGGACTAGCGGGAGGGAATGAGCAGTTCTTC
NA	NA	TRBV5-1	TRBJ2-2	CASSSVRTGKSNTGELFF	TGCGCCAGCAGCTCGGTTCGGACGGGGAAGTCGAACACCGGGGAGCTGTTTTTT
NA	once	TRBV2	TRBJ1-1	CASSEAGWGGLNTEAFF	TGTGCCAGCAGTGAAGCGGGGTGGGGAGGGTTGAACACTGAAGCTTTCTTT
TRBD1	few	TRBV28	TRBJ1-5	CASSFYRGRNQPQHF	TGTGCCAGCAGTTTCTACAGGGGACGCAATCAGCCCCAGCATTTT
TRBD2	NA	TRBV5-1	TRBJ2-3	CASSVRLAGVTDTQYF	TGCGCCAGCAGCGTAAGACTAGCGGGGGTCACAGATACGCAGTATTTT